This TCR beta chain appears in the sequencing data of a study of cytomegalovirus exposure and HLA in healthy donors. Points from the study as a whole: In an earlier analysis, most TCR beta V segments were productive about 87% or about 30% of the time. In presence/absence analyses, roughly uniform sequencing depth across donors was assumed.

The CDR3 loop spans 11 amino acids. V was trimmed by 7 bases and J by 5 bases, leaving 8 bases between them. Germline V CDR1 and CDR2: MNHNS, SASEGT. PCR was performed using 60 Vbeta and 13 Jbeta primers. The repertoire was sequenced with immunoSEQ multiplex PCR; TCRdb's copy has only in-frame clones and lacks some. The table records some 65,000 clones, over 50% of them present only once. On this clone: Its antigen is unidentified.

This chain connects TRBV6-1 to TRBJ2-5; D uncertain. Sequences were obtained from PBMCs. The TCR was taken from a man younger than 45 in good health and CMV-seronegative. The CDR3 here is CASTRSETQYF. Written as DNA, the CDR3 is TGTGCCAGCACGCGGAGCGAGACCCAGTACTTC.